These T cell receptor beta chains were read from a single sample in a study of identical twins. A single record per CDR3 protein comes from TCRdb applying MiXCR to the 5' RACE reads. The repertoire includes some 500,000 distinct CDR3 sequences, 9.6% of them detected once, and 2.5% to 3.5% sits in the top ten. These data were also filed under a second study, of yellow fever vaccine responses in identical twins.

The sequenced material came from PBMCs. The receptor set was obtained from a woman aged 18-30 years in good health. The CDR3 runs from the conserved cysteine through the conserved F or W. The D gene is left open where the match is weak. Not every row has a clone size; where given, it reads once, few, many or a size class.

J | D | size | V | DNA | CDR3
TRBJ2-5 | TRBD2 | few | TRBV7-3 | TGTGCCAGCAGCTTAAGGGGGAATAGCGGGGGCCCGGGGGAGGCCCAGTACTTC | CASSLRGNSGGPGEAQYF
TRBJ2-5 | - | - | TRBV27 | TGTGCCAGCAGTTTGAACAATTTTAGAGAGACCCAGTACTTC | CASSLNNFRETQYF
TRBJ2-1 | TRBD2 | - | TRBV7-9 | TGTGCCAGCAGCTTTTACGGGAGGGCCCATGAGCAGTTCTTC | CASSFYGRAHEQFF
TRBJ2-7 | - | - | TRBV5-1 | TGCGCCAGCAGCAAGACAGCGCCCCTTTACGAGCAGTACTTC | CASSKTAPLYEQYF
TRBJ1-2 | - | few | TRBV7-9 | TGTGCCAGCGCGGGGGACGATAACTATGGCTACACCTTC | CASAGDDNYGYTF
TRBJ2-3 | TRBD2 | few | TRBV7-8 | TGTGCCAGCTGTTCACTAGCGGGACTAGATACGCAGTATTTT | CASCSLAGLDTQYF
TRBJ2-7 | TRBD2 | - | TRBV9 | TGTGCCAGCAGCGTAACTAGCGGGAGTCGGGACGAGCAGTACTTC | CASSVTSGSRDEQYF
TRBJ2-1 | TRBD2 | - | TRBV10-2 | TGCGCCAGCAGTGAGGGGACTAGCGGGAGTTACAATGAGCAGTTCTTC | CASSEGTSGSYNEQFF
TRBJ1-4 | - | few | TRBV20-1 | TGCAGTGCTAGAGATCTCCGTAGTAATGAAAAACTGTTTTTT | CSARDLRSNEKLFF
TRBJ2-3 | - | few | TRBV7-9 | TGTGCCAGCAGCTCTAGCGGTTGGACAGGTACGCAGTATTTT | CASSSSGWTGTQYF
TRBJ2-3 | TRBD2 | few | TRBV13 | TGTGCCAGCAGCTTGGGGACTAGCGGTCGCAGCACAGATACGCAGTATTTT | CASSLGTSGRSTDTQYF
TRBJ2-3 | - | - | TRBV11-2 | TGTGCCAGCAGCCGAAATGGTGGTGGGTCAAATACGCAGTATTTT | CASSRNGGGSNTQYF
TRBJ2-1 | TRBD2 | - | TRBV7-9 | TGTGCCAGCAGCCCCCGGCGGGGGAGCGGCAATGAGCAGTTCTTC | CASSPRRGSGNEQFF
TRBJ2-1 | TRBD2 | few | TRBV2 | TGTGCCAGCAGTGGTGGACTAGCGGGCTTGAATGAGCAGTTCTTC | CASSGGLAGLNEQFF
TRBJ2-3 | - | few | TRBV12-3/TRBV12-4 | TGTGCCAGCAGGCATGGACAGCTGAGCACAGATACGCAGTATTTT | CASRHGQLSTDTQYF
TRBJ2-3 | - | - | TRBV7-7 | TGTGCTAGCAGCTTAGACAATACGCAGTATTTT | CASSLDNTQYF
TRBJ2-2 | TRBD2 | - | TRBV20-1 | TGCAGTGCTAGAGAGGCCGCTAGCGGGAGAGTCACCGGGGAGCTGTTTTTT | CSAREAASGRVTGELFF
TRBJ2-4 | - | few | TRBV4-2 | TGTGCCAGCAGCCAAGATGCCCTAGTCAACATTCAGTACTTC | CASSQDALVNIQYF
TRBJ2-3 | TRBD2 | many | TRBV4-3 | TGCGCCAGCAGCCAGGGACTAGCGATTAGCACAGATACGCAGTATTTT | CASSQGLAISTDTQYF
TRBJ1-1 | TRBD1 | - | TRBV19 | TGTGCCAGTACTCCGGGACAGGGTATCATGAACACTGAAGCTTTCTTT | CASTPGQGIMNTEAFF
TRBJ2-3 | - | many | TRBV6-5 | TGTGCCAGCAGGTCCGATGGTTTCGGGGGCACAGATACGCAGTATTTT | CASRSDGFGGTDTQYF
TRBJ2-1 | - | few | TRBV21-1 | TGTGCCAGCAGCAATTACGCGGGGGGCTACAATGAGCAGTTCTTC | CASSNYAGGYNEQFF
TRBJ2-7 | - | - | TRBV3-1 | TGTGCCAGCAGCCAAGACCCCCTGGCGACATGGGCCCGCTACGAGCAGTACTTC | CASSQDPLATWARYEQYF
TRBJ2-7 | - | many | TRBV3-1 | TGTGCCAGCAGCCAAGATCGAGTCTCGGCCTACGAGCAGTACTTC | CASSQDRVSAYEQYF
TRBJ2-1 | TRBD2 | many | TRBV29-1 | TGCAGCGTTGAACCCCCCGGGAGGTCCCACAATGAGCAGTTCTTC | CSVEPPGRSHNEQFF
TRBJ2-5 | - | few | TRBV4-2 | TGTGCCAGCAGCCAAGATACAGACGGGAGAGGGCAAGAGACCCAGTACTTC | CASSQDTDGRGQETQYF
TRBJ1-5 | - | many | TRBV28 | TGTGCCAGCAGGACCTCCCAGGGCTGGGGCAATCAGCCCCAGCATTTT | CASRTSQGWGNQPQHF
TRBJ2-7 | TRBD2 | few | TRBV2 | TGTGCCAGCAGGCGGGAGGTCTACGAGCAGTACTTC | CASRREVYEQYF
TRBJ1-4 | TRBD1 | many | TRBV2 | TGTGCCAGCAGAGCCGGGACAGGGGGGTTGTCGTTGTTTTTT | CASRAGTGGLSLFF
TRBJ2-1 | - | - | TRBV24-1 | TGTGCCACCAGTGATTTACAGGATTCCTACAATGAGCAGTTCTTC | CATSDLQDSYNEQFF
TRBJ2-1 | - | few | TRBV12-5 | TGTGCTAGTGGCCCAAACTCGGACTCCTCCTACAATGAGCAGTTCTTC | CASGPNSDSSYNEQFF
TRBJ1-3 | - | many | TRBV6-1 | TGTGCCAGCAGTGAAGGTTCCCGGAAAGGGGACACCATATATTTT | CASSEGSRKGDTIYF
TRBJ2-3 | - | many | TRBV12-3/TRBV12-4 | TGTGCCAGCAGTTTCGGAGCGAACACAGATACGCAGTATTTT | CASSFGANTDTQYF
TRBJ2-7 | TRBD1 | few | TRBV2 | TGTGCCAGCAGTGGGGACAGGATAACCTACGAGCAGTACTTC | CASSGDRITYEQYF
TRBJ2-5 | TRBD2 | few | TRBV20-1 | TGCAGTGCTGGCCCTGGGACTACTCAAGAGACCCAGTACTTC | CSAGPGTTQETQYF
TRBJ2-7 | - | - | TRBV20-1 | TGCAGTGCTAGAGCCCCGGGGTACGAGCAGTACTTC | CSARAPGYEQYF
TRBJ2-4 | TRBD2 | many | TRBV5-5 | TGTGCCAGCAGCCCCTTGGGAGGGGATGAAAACATTCAGTACTTC | CASSPLGGDENIQYF
TRBJ2-1 | - | many | TRBV11-2 | TGTGCCAGCAGCTTATGGGGTAGGGGCTACAATGAGCAGTTCTTC | CASSLWGRGYNEQFF
TRBJ2-5 | TRBD1 | many | TRBV11-2 | TGTGCCAGCAGCTCATACGGCAGGTGGGGACAGGCTCAAGAGACCCAGTACTTC | CASSSYGRWGQAQETQYF
TRBJ1-4 | TRBD1 | - | TRBV7-2 | TGTGCCAGCAGCCGAACAGGGGGCGGTCAGGAAAAACTGTTTTTT | CASSRTGGGQEKLFF
TRBJ1-1 | - | - | TRBV27 | TGTGCCAGCAGTATCCAGGGGAACACTGAAGCTTTCTTT | CASSIQGNTEAFF
TRBJ1-1 | - | many | TRBV6-5 | TGTGCCAGCAGTCGGGCGAACACTGAAGCTTTCTTT | CASSRANTEAFF
TRBJ1-1 | - | few | TRBV12-3/TRBV12-4 | TGTGCCAGCAGCCTATTCCAAGGTGACACTGAAGCTTTCTTT | CASSLFQGDTEAFF
TRBJ2-5 | - | many | TRBV6-1 | TGTGCCAGCAGTCCTCGCAGACAGGCCCTGCAAGAGACCCAGTACTTC | CASSPRRQALQETQYF
TRBJ1-1 | - | few | TRBV10-3 | TGTGCCATCAGTGATTCTATAAATATGAACACTGAAGCTTTCTTT | CAISDSINMNTEAFF
TRBJ2-3 | - | many | TRBV28 | TGTGCCAGCAGTTCGGCAGGAACCACAGATACGCAGTATTTT | CASSSAGTTDTQYF
TRBJ2-2 | - | few | TRBV27 | TGTGCCAGCAGTTGGGGGCGCCCGAACACCGGGGAGCTGTTTTTT | CASSWGRPNTGELFF
TRBJ2-3 | TRBD1 | - | TRBV7-6 | TGTGCCAGCAGCTCAGGACAGGGGGCGTTCGCAGATACGCAGTATTTT | CASSSGQGAFADTQYF
TRBJ1-4 | - | - | TRBV15 | TGTGCCACCAGCAGAGCACAGGGTGGCGGTGAAAAACTGTTTTTT | CATSRAQGGGEKLFF
TRBJ2-7 | - | many | TRBV20-1 | TGCAGTGCGGGGGCCTTAAGCTCCTACGAGCAGTACTTC | CSAGALSSYEQYF